Each of the 3 T cell receptor beta chains below was sequenced from the same sample in a study of blood T cells in healthy people across ages. Using a J-beta primer mix together with a sample-barcoded 5' primer, a second PCR was run for 7 to 11 cycles. A single record per CDR3 protein comes from TCRdb applying MiXCR to the 5' RACE reads. Among 500,000 to 700,000 distinct CDR3 sequences listed, around 31% were seen once. The sample was blood. The receptors derive from a woman of 80 years or more in good health.

This clonotype was seen ten or more times. The rearrangement uses TRBV7-2 and TRBJ2-7; D uncertain. Germline CDR1 SGHTA, CDR2 FQGNSA. This CDR3 has 12 residues. V dropped 5 bases and J dropped 6 bases, with 11 bases sitting between them. This CDR3 reads CASSLDLLEQYF. The CDR3 DNA follows: TGTGCCAGCAGCCTAGATCTCCTCGAGCAGTACTTC.

This clonotype was observed once. The gene calls are TRBV20-1 and TRBJ2-1; TRBD2 matches at 8 bases. The junction had 4 bases not matched to a gene; V was cut back by 3 bases and J by 6 bases. Germline CDR1 is DFQATT and CDR2 is SNEGSKA (reference sequence). The CDR3 covers 13 residues. The DNA of the CDR3 is TGCAGTGCTAGGAGCGGGAGTATCAATGAGCAGTTCTTC. Its translation is CSARSGSINEQFF.

This clonotype showed up many times. The rearrangement joins TRBV12-3 or TRBV12-4 to TRBJ2-1, with 8 bases that match TRBD2. The CDR3 consists of 15 residues. V lost 5 bases, J lost 8 bases, and 11 bases stayed unmatched. The CDR3 reads CASSLRRGGMDEQFF. The DNA for the CDR3 is TGTGCCAGCAGTCTCAGACGGGGGGGCATGGATGAGCAGTTCTTC.